A selection of T cell receptor beta chains follows, all from one sample in a study of T cell responses to AZD1222 COVID-19 vaccine. Some clones are missing from TCRdb's copy, which holds only in-frame ones; the method was immunoSEQ multiplex PCR. The sample holds roughly 170,000 clones, around 90% seen once. This material consisted of peripheral blood, taken on day 0 of AZD1222 vaccination. All receptors derive from an adult in good health. The CDR3 runs from the conserved cysteine through the conserved F or W. Each record gives: D gene, clone size, J gene, V gene, CDR3 protein, CDR3 DNA. A D gene is named only where the DNA matches it firmly. Not all rows give a size; the values are once, few, many and, for expanded clones, a class.

D gene: NA; clone size: many; J gene: TRBJ1-2; V gene: TRBV28; CDR3 protein: CASSPTGSGHTF; CDR3 DNA: TGTGCCAGCAGTCCAACAGGGTCCGGCCACACCTTC
D gene: NA; clone size: few; J gene: TRBJ2-7; V gene: TRBV28; CDR3 protein: CASSEAGDTGYEQYF; CDR3 DNA: TGTGCCAGCAGTGAAGCCGGGGACACGGGGTACGAGCAGTACTTC
D gene: NA; clone size: NA; J gene: TRBJ1-1; V gene: TRBV5-6; CDR3 protein: CASSLYWGLGTEAFF; CDR3 DNA: TGTGCCAGCAGCTTGTATTGGGGCCTGGGCACTGAAGCTTTCTTT
D gene: TRBD1; clone size: NA; J gene: TRBJ2-7; V gene: TRBV7-9; CDR3 protein: CASSDSGTGLSYEQYF; CDR3 DNA: TGTGCCAGCAGCGACTCCGGGACAGGGCTTTCTTACGAGCAGTACTTC
D gene: NA; clone size: NA; J gene: TRBJ2-1; V gene: TRBV15; CDR3 protein: CATSSPPPEEQFF; CDR3 DNA: TGTGCCACCAGCAGTCCCCCCCCAGAGGAGCAGTTCTTC
D gene: TRBD1; clone size: NA; J gene: TRBJ1-1; V gene: TRBV11-1; CDR3 protein: CASSLGQGDTEAFF; CDR3 DNA: TGTGCCAGCAGCCTTGGACAGGGGGACACTGAAGCTTTCTTT
D gene: NA; clone size: NA; J gene: TRBJ2-7; V gene: TRBV5-1; CDR3 protein: CASSSPQGSGYEQYF; CDR3 DNA: TGCGCCAGCAGCTCTCCACAGGGATCAGGATACGAGCAGTACTTC
D gene: NA; clone size: NA; J gene: TRBJ1-3; V gene: TRBV28; CDR3 protein: CASSLVRVRGNTIYF; CDR3 DNA: TGTGCCAGCAGTTTAGTTCGGGTTCGCGGAAACACCATATATTTT
D gene: NA; clone size: NA; J gene: TRBJ2-7; V gene: TRBV5-1; CDR3 protein: CASSLPQVGYEQYF; CDR3 DNA: TGCGCCAGCAGCTTACCTCAAGTTGGCTACGAGCAGTACTTC
D gene: TRBD2; clone size: NA; J gene: TRBJ2-3; V gene: TRBV5-1; CDR3 protein: CASSLGTSARADTQYF; CDR3 DNA: TGCGCCAGCAGCTTGGGAACTAGCGCGCGGGCAGATACGCAGTATTTT